Presented here are 32 T cell receptor beta chains from one specimen sequenced in a study of T cells after yellow fever vaccination (dated by TCRdb to between 2019 and 2020). Read against the paper, the sample's treatment or condition label means: live attenuated yellow fever vaccine strain. The library came from 5' RACE. TCRdb shows the sequencer as Illumina NovaSeq 6000. TCRdb took the public reads, trimmed them with fastp at Q25, ran MiXCR for clone calling and kept in-frame beta chains. Every entry covers one CDR3 protein and lists the most common genes and DNA from its rows. The sample table shows hundreds of thousands of distinct CDR3 sequences, and around 9.3% are seen once. The top ten hold approximately 3.5% of the sample. Material: CD4+ T cells sorted from PBMCs, obtained 5 days after the yellow fever booster vaccination. All receptors derive from a man aged 18 to 29 who received the YFV17D yellow fever vaccine.

The rearrangement uses TRBV7-9 and TRBJ2-1; tentatively, D is TRBD2 (6 bases). Trimming pared 7 bases from V and 7 bases from J, leaving 14 bases between. CDR3 length: 13 amino acids. Per the germline V gene, CDR1 is SEHNR and CDR2 is FQNEAQ (reference sequence). Here the CDR3 DNA reads TGTGCCAGCAACCCCCCGGGGGTGAATGAGCAGTTCTTC. Translating it yields CASNPPGVNEQFF. The complete variable domain, with remaining parts taken from reference TRBV7-9 and TRBJ2-1, reads DTGVSQNPRHKITKRGQNVTFRCDPISEHNRLYWYRQTLGQGPEFLTYFQNEAQLEKSRLLSDRFSAERPKGSFSTLEIQRTEQGDSAMYLCASNPPGVNEQFFGPGTRLTVL.

This clonotype was seen a handful of times. V is TRBV7-8 and J is TRBJ1-4, with D possibly matching TRBD1 (5 bases). Germline V gene sequence: CDR1 SGHVS, CDR2 FQNEAQ. The CDR3 has 15 amino acids. Trimming cost V 5 bases and J 2 bases, with 12 bases left between them. The CDR3 sequence: CASSPSGTTNEKLFF. Here the CDR3 DNA reads TGTGCCAGCAGCCCCTCGGGGACGACTAATGAAAAACTGTTTTTT.

This clonotype turned up a few times. The chain has TRBV28 and TRBJ2-3; D is perhaps TRBD1 or TRBD2 (5 bases each). V lost 10 bases, J lost 2 bases, and 7 bases lay in between. This CDR3 comprises 11 residues. Germline V CDR1 and CDR2: MDHEN, SYDVKM. DNA for the CDR3: TGTGCCATCGGGACCACAGATACGCAGTATTTT. This translates into CAIGTTDTQYF.

Only a few counts were recorded for this clonotype. The genes are TRBV5-1 and TRBJ1-1, with 7 bases aligning to TRBD1. From germline, CDR1 is SGHRS and CDR2 YFSETQ. The CDR3 runs 16 residues. V shed 1 base and J 0 bases; nucleotides not matched to a gene: 6. The CDR3 here is CASSLSTGLMNTEAFF. The DNA of the CDR3 is TGCGCCAGCAGCTTGTCGACAGGGCTCATGAACACTGAAGCTTTCTTT.

The chain joins TRBV2 to TRBJ1-5; D not certain. Germline V gene lookup returns CDR1 SNHLY and CDR2 FYNNEI. CDR3 length: 13 amino acids. V was clipped by 6 bases and J by 4 bases, with 10 bases between them. For the CDR3, the DNA is TGTGCCAGCAGCCCGACGGAGAATCAGCCCCAGCATTTT. Encoded protein: CASSPTENQPQHF.

The chain joins TRBV18 to TRBJ2-1; D may be TRBD2 (5 bases). Looked up from germline, CDR1 is KGHSH and CDR2 is LQKENI. CDR3 length: 15 residues. Trimming shortened V by 4 bases and J by 8 bases, and 18 bases separated the two germline ends. The CDR3 DNA is TGTGCCAGCTCACTTGCGGGCAGTGTTATGTATGAGCAGTTCTTC. Encoded protein: CASSLAGSVMYEQFF.

The chain employs TRBV28 and TRBJ1-2; 8 bases are shared with TRBD1. Germline trimming cut 2 bases from V and 1 base from J; bases unmatched to any gene: 6. Germline V CDR1 and CDR2: MDHEN, SYDVKM. The CDR3 loop spans 16 amino acids. The CDR3 DNA is TGTGCCAGCAGTTTACTCACGGGACAGGTTAACTATGGCTACACCTTC. Protein product: CASSLLTGQVNYGYTF.

J is TRBJ1-6 and V is TRBV9, with 7 bases matching TRBD1. The trim removed 3 bases at V and 0 bases at J, leaving 9 bases unmatched. The CDR3 has 18 residues. The germline gives CDR1 SGDLS, CDR2 YYNGEE. Here the CDR3 reads CASSGRQGDSSYNSPLHF. Written as DNA, the CDR3 is TGTGCCAGCAGCGGCAGACAGGGCGATAGCTCCTATAATTCACCCCTCCACTTT.

This clonotype came up a few times. The V gene is TRBV20-1, the J gene TRBJ2-1; 10 bases align to TRBD2. Germline CDR1 DFQATT, CDR2 SNEGSKA (reference sequence). V shed 4 bases and J 8 bases; nucleotides not matched to a gene: 5. The CDR3 totals 13 residues. This CDR3 reads CSAKAGGPDEQFF. The CDR3 nucleotides read TGCAGTGCTAAAGCGGGGGGGCCAGATGAGCAGTTCTTC.

This clonotype was counted between two and nine times. The chain recombines TRBV20-1 with TRBJ2-1; TRBD2 agrees at 13 bases. The germline CDR1 and CDR2 sequences are DFQATT and SNEGSKA (reference sequence). This CDR3 is built from 16 residues. V dropped 1 base and J dropped 4; count of bases not matched to a gene: 4. CDR3 sequence: CSARVGTSGTYNEQFF. CDR3 in DNA: TGCAGTGCTAGAGTCGGGACTAGCGGGACTTACAATGAGCAGTTCTTC.

This chain uses TRBV7-9 with TRBJ1-3; no reliable D call. Germline V CDR1 and CDR2: SEHNR, FQNEAQ (reference sequence). Trimming removed 2 bases at V and 4 bases at J, with 6 bases between. The CDR3 contains 13 residues. The CDR3: CASSLNQGNTIYF. The CDR3 bases are TGTGCCAGCAGCTTAAACCAGGGAAACACCATATATTTT.

This clonotype was recorded once. The chain recombines TRBV4-3 with TRBJ1-5, with unresolved D. Germline CDR1 and CDR2: LGHNA and YSLEER. The CDR3 has 13 residues. The V and J ends lost 0 bases and 7 bases respectively, with 7 bases between them. CDR3 region: CASSQDVEQPQHF. Written as DNA, the CDR3 is TGCGCCAGCAGCCAAGATGTGGAACAGCCCCAGCATTTT.

The sample holds a few counts of this clonotype. This chain connects TRBV12-3 or TRBV12-4 to TRBJ1-1, with D perhaps matching TRBD1 (5 bases). V shed 4 bases and J shed 8 bases, with 17 bases lying between them. The length of the CDR3 is 14 residues. CDR3 amino acids: CASSWGWGKGEAFF. The CDR3 DNA reads TGTGCCAGCAGTTGGGGGTGGGGGAAAGGGGAAGCTTTCTTT.

V is TRBV3-1 and J is TRBJ2-3; 7 bases map to TRBD1. The CDR3 loop spans 15 amino acids. Per the germline V gene, CDR1 is LGHDT and CDR2 is YNNKEL (reference sequence). Unmatched junction bases numbered 6, after V lost 4 bases and J lost 2 bases. The DNA for the CDR3 is TGTGCCAGCAGCCGAGACAGGGTGGACACAGATACGCAGTATTTT. This sequence encodes CASSRDRVDTDTQYF.

This clonotype was counted ten times or more. The rearrangement uses TRBV5-1 and TRBJ2-1; 9 bases align to TRBD2. Losses at the gene ends were 7 bases for V and 15 bases for J; bases not matched to a gene: 5. The CDR3 has 10 residues. In germline, CDR1 is SGHRS, CDR2 YFSETQ. The CDR3 DNA sequence: TGCGCCAGCTTCGGGACTAGCTTGTTCTTC. It encodes CASFGTSLFF.

The chain joins TRBV3-1 to TRBJ2-1; D remains ambiguous. The CDR3 consists of 13 residues. Trimming removed 0 bases from V and 9 bases from J, with 9 bases in between. CDR1 and CDR2 (germline): LGHDT, YNNKEL (reference sequence). In DNA, the CDR3 is TGTGCCAGCAGCCAAGATTCGGACCGTGAGCAGTTCTTC. Translating it yields CASSQDSDREQFF.

This clonotype came up a few times. This chain's CDR3 is CSARDVKGINEQYV. The CDR3 nucleotides read TGCAGTGCTAGAGATGTAAAGGGTATTAACGAGCAGTACGTC. The chain couples TRBV20-1 to TRBJ2-7; D call uncertain. With 0 bases removed from V and 5 bases from J, the gap between germline ends came to 14 bases. The germline CDR1 and CDR2 sequences are DFQATT and SNEGSKA (reference sequence). The CDR3 spans 14 residues.

This clonotype occurred a few times. The chain employs TRBV20-1 and TRBJ1-1; no definite D call. Germline-derived CDR1 and CDR2 are DFQATT and SNEGSKA (reference sequence). The CDR3 runs to 11 residues. Trimming shortened V by 2 bases and J by 4 bases, and 5 bases separated the two germline ends. The CDR3 DNA is TGCAGTGCTAGACGGGTCACTGAAGCTTTCTTT. This translates into CSARRVTEAFF.

The gene calls are TRBV7-2 and TRBJ2-3; D ambiguous. Looked up from germline, CDR1 is SGHTA and CDR2 is FQGNSA. V shed 5 bases and J shed 3 bases, with 12 bases lying between them. CDR3 length: 14 amino acids. The CDR3 loop reads CASSLGWETDTQYF. In DNA, the CDR3 is TGTGCCAGCAGCCTCGGCTGGGAAACAGATACGCAGTATTTT.

This clonotype was recorded at least ten times. In nucleotides, the CDR3 is TGTGCCAGCAGCGCGACTAGCGGCACAGATACGCAGTATTTT. This translates into CASSATSGTDTQYF. The genes are TRBV9 and TRBJ2-3; 8 nucleotides match TRBD2. CDR3 length equals 14 residues. After removal of 3 bases from V and 1 base from J, the junction contained 1 base not matched to a gene. Per germline, CDR1 SGDLS and CDR2 YYNGEE. Full variable domain (remainder filled in from reference TRBV9 and TRBJ2-3): DSGVTQTPKHLITATGQRVTLRCSPRSGDLSVYWYQQSLDQGLQFLIQYYNGEERAKGNILERFSAQQFPDLHSELNLSSLELGDSALYFCASSATSGTDTQYFGPGTRLTVL.

This clonotype was seen more than once but under ten times. The rearrangement joins TRBV29-1 to TRBJ2-2, with D unclear. The CDR3 covers 11 residues. The germline V gene has CDR1 SQVTM and CDR2 ANQGSEA. The ends were cut back, 3 bases at V and 7 bases at J, with 6 bases in the middle. CDR3 residues: CSVEGGGELFF. DNA for the CDR3: TGCAGCGTTGAGGGTGGCGGGGAGCTGTTTTTT.

This clonotype was counted at least ten times. The chain uses TRBV18 and TRBJ1-1, with 7 bases aligning to TRBD1. Germline lookup yields CDR1 KGHSH and CDR2 LQKENI. The CDR3 is made up of 14 amino acids. The ends lost 6 bases at V and 1 base at J; junction bases unmatched: 5. The CDR3 DNA sequence: TGTGCCAGCTCCCCAGACAGGGCGAACACTGAAGCTTTCTTT. It codes for CASSPDRANTEAFF.

This clonotype was seen more than once but under ten times. The chain's CDR3 is CASSLGVPSLTGTGELFF. The CDR3 region has the DNA TGTGCCAGCAGTCTGGGCGTTCCTAGCCTTACTGGCACCGGGGAGCTGTTTTTT. The rearrangement links TRBV27 to TRBJ2-2, with D possibly being TRBD2 (5 bases). V lost 5 bases and J lost 4, with 23 bases in between. This CDR3 region has 18 residues. CDR1 and CDR2 (germline): MNHEY, SMNVEV (reference sequence).

This clonotype appeared many times. The chain carries TRBV7-2 and TRBJ1-6; the match to TRBD1 covers 9 bases. The CDR3 has 14 residues. V lost 5 bases to trimming and J lost 10 bases; unmatched junction nucleotides: 6. Per the germline V gene, CDR1 is SGHTA and CDR2 is FQGNSA. The CDR3 coding sequence is TGTGCCAGCAGCCTGAGGACAGGGGAATCACCCCTCCACTTT. It codes for CASSLRTGESPLHF. Full variable domain (outside the CDR3, taken from reference TRBV7-2 and TRBJ1-6): GAGVSQSPSNKVTEKGKDVELRCDPISGHTALYWYRQSLGQGLEFLIYFQGNSAPDKSGLPSDRFSAERTGGSVSTLTIQRTQQEDSAVYLCASSLRTGESPLHFGNGTRLTVT.

This clonotype was picked up a small number of times. The CDR3 nucleotides are TGTGCCAGCAGCTTATTGCCGGGGGGGTTTAAGACCCAGTACTTC. It translates to CASSLLPGGFKTQYF. The rearrangement uses TRBV7-2 and TRBJ2-5; 8 bases are a match to TRBD2. V was pared by 2 bases and J by 6 bases, with 8 bases of the junction left unmatched. Looked up from germline, CDR1 is SGHTA and CDR2 is FQGNSA. The CDR3 extends over 15 amino acids.

This clonotype was recorded a few times. The V gene is TRBV5-1, the J gene TRBJ1-6; D uncertain. The CDR3 loop spans 14 amino acids. V gave up 0 bases and J gave up 9 bases, with 10 bases separating them. Germline lookup yields CDR1 SGHRS and CDR2 YFSETQ. CDR3 bases: TGCGCCAGCAGCTTGGCCTTGTATGGTTCACCCCTCCACTTT. Translated: CASSLALYGSPLHF.

The genes are TRBV5-1 and TRBJ2-1; D ambiguous. V shed 2 bases and J shed 10 bases, with 13 bases lying between them. Germline V gives CDR1 SGHRS, CDR2 YFSETQ. This CDR3 has 13 amino acids. The CDR3 spells CASSFSGQQEQFF. The CDR3 DNA is TGCGCCAGCAGCTTCTCGGGTCAACAGGAGCAGTTCTTC.

This clonotype occurred a few times. The V call is TRBV5-1, the J call TRBJ2-5; 12 bases line up with TRBD2. The CDR3 consists of 16 residues. The germline V gene has CDR1 SGHRS and CDR2 YFSETQ. V was pared by 2 bases and J by 5 bases, with 7 bases of the junction left unmatched. CDR3 nucleotides: TGCGCCAGCAGCTTTGGCCTAGCGGGGGGGATGGAGACCCAGTACTTC. Translating gives CASSFGLAGGMETQYF.

Only a few counts were recorded for this clonotype. The chain employs TRBV23-1 and TRBJ1-5, with D uncertain. TRBV23-1 is known as an ORF, though its function is uncertain. V gave up 5 bases and J gave up 4 bases, with 0 bases separating them. This CDR3 region has 10 residues. The CDR3 here is CASSNQPQHF. The CDR3 DNA is TGCGCCAGCAGTAATCAGCCCCAGCATTTT.

This clonotype came up a few times. This chain links TRBV5-1 with TRBJ2-5, with 8 bases fitting TRBD1. Germline values: CDR1 SGHRS, CDR2 YFSETQ. V gave up 8 bases and J gave up 5 bases; unmatched junction bases: 14. The CDR3 runs to 15 residues. The CDR3 reads CASGLQGAQGETQYF. The CDR3 DNA sequence: TGCGCCAGTGGACTGCAGGGGGCGCAGGGGGAGACCCAGTACTTC. The full variable domain, its missing parts supplied by reference TRBV5-1 and TRBJ2-5, is KAGVTQTPRYLIKTRGQQVTLSCSPISGHRSVSWYQQTPGQGLQFLFEYFSETQRNKGNFPGRFSGRQFSNSRSEMNVSTLELGDSALYLCASGLQGAQGETQYFGPGTRLLVL.

The chain is built from TRBV28 and TRBJ1-2, with a weak D call TRBD1 (5 bases). CDR3 length: 12 residues. Germline loops: CDR1 MDHEN, CDR2 SYDVKM. V was shortened by 7 bases and J by 8 bases, with 14 bases between the two germline ends. The CDR3 region is CASTPRGTGYTF. In DNA form, the CDR3 reads TGTGCCAGCACTCCCCGGGGGACCGGCTACACCTTC.

V usage is TRBV15 and J usage is TRBJ1-4; 7 nucleotides match TRBD1. V shed 0 bases and J 8 bases; nucleotides not matched to a gene: 6. The germline CDR1 and CDR2 sequences are LNHNV and YYDKDF (reference sequence). This CDR3 is built from 15 residues. The CDR3 reads CATSRERGRREKLFF. In DNA, the CDR3 is TGTGCCACCAGCAGAGAGAGGGGGCGCCGGGAAAAACTGTTTTTT.